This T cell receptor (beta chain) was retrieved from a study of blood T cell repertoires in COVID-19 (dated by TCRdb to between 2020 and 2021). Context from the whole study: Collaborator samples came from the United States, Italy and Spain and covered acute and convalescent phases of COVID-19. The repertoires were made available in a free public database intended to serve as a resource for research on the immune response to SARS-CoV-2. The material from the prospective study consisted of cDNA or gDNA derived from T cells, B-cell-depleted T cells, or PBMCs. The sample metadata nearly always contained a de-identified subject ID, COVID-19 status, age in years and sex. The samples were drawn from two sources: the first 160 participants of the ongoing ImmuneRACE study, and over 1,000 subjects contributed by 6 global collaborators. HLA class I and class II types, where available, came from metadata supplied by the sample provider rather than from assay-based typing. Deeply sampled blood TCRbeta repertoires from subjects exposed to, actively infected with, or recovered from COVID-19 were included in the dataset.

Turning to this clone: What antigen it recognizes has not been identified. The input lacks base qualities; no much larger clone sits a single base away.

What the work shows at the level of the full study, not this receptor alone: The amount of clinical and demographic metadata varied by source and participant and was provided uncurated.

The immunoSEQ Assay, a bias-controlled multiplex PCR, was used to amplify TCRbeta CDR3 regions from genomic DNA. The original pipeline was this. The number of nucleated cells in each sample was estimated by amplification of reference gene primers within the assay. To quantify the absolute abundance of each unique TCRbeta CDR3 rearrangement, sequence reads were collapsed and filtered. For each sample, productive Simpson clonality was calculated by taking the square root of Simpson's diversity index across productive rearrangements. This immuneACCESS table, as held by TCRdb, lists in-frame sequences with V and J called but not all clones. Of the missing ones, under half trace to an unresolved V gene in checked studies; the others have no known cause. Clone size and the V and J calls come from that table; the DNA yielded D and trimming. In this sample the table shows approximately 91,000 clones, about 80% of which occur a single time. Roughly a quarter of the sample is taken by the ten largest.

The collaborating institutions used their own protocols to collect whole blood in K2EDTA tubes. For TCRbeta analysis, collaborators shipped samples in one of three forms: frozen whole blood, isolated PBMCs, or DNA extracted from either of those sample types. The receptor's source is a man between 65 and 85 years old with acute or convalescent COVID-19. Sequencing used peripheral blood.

The nucleotide sequence is TGTGCCAGCAGCCCTCAAGGGGGTCCGGTAAATGAAAAACTGTTTTTT. It translates as CASSPQGGPVNEKLFF. The sequence joins TRBV3-1 (or the pseudogene TRBV3-2) to TRBJ1-4; a weak D assignment points to TRBD1 (6 bases agree). A distance of 17 bases separates the germline ends of V and J, which lose 4 bases and 5 bases respectively. The CDR3 contains 16 residues, cysteine and phenylalanine counted. Only the CDR3 portion is preserved as DNA: 48 bases, with reading frame beginning at the first base. Per the germline V gene (reference sequence), LGHDT is the CDR1 and YNNKEL is the CDR2.